This section outlines one TCR beta chain sequence together with its context. Noted treatment: approximately 18 received Ad26.COV2.S at low or high dose, single or two shots; 5 received placebo; per-sample allocation not given. The samples date from day 63 after the first vaccine or placebo injection. The sample comes from a study of Ad26.COV2.S vaccination and SARS-CoV-2 variants. Repertoires were generated with immunoSEQ multiplex PCR, while TCRdb's copy carries only in-frame clones and drops some. The sample has hundreds of thousands of clones, around 89% seen once; the top ten hold around 4.5%. V was pared by 4 bases and J by 2 bases, with 12 bases between. In germline, CDR1 is LNHDA, CDR2 SQIVND (reference sequence). CDR3 length equals 14 residues.

The source was peripheral blood, collected in a trial of Ad26.COV2.S vaccine versus placebo. The source is a person between 18 and 65 years old who received the Ad26.COV2.S COVID-19 vaccine or a placebo. The chain couples TRBV19 to TRBJ2-7, with D hard to call. The CDR3 loop is CASSTPGRTYEQYF. DNA for the CDR3: TGTGCCAGTAGTACGCCGGGTAGAACCTACGAGCAGTACTTC.